These 25 T cell receptor beta chains originate from one sample sequenced in a study of cytomegalovirus exposure and HLA in healthy donors. Primers for the PCR totalled 60 Vbeta and 13 Jbeta. Assay: immunoSEQ multiplex PCR; the TCRdb copy retains only in-frame clones and omits some. Found here are about 100,000 clones, 60% to 75% of them singletons; the top ten hold approximately 2%. Input material: PBMCs. The receptors come from a woman aged 40 to 50 in good health and CMV-seronegative.

V is TRBV30 and J is TRBJ1-3; D gene uncertain. Germline V gene data show CDR1 as GTSNPN and CDR2 as SVGIG (reference sequence). V was clipped by 3 bases and J by 0 bases, with 9 bases between them. The CDR3 loop spans 14 amino acids. In DNA form, the CDR3 reads TGTGCCTGGAGCGCGGGGATCTCTGGAAACACCATATATTTT. This sequence encodes CAWSAGISGNTIYF.

J is TRBJ2-1 and V is TRBV7-3; a possible D gene is TRBD2 (6 bases). Germline-derived CDR1 and CDR2 are SGHTA and FQGTGA. V was cut by 2 bases and J by 0 bases, with 17 bases left in between. This CDR3 contains 18 residues. The CDR3 loop reads CASSLVDGAGSSYNEQFF. In nucleotides, the CDR3 is TGTGCCAGCAGCTTAGTCGATGGGGCGGGAAGCTCCTACAATGAGCAGTTCTTC.

A few counts support this clone. The genes are TRBV19 and TRBJ2-7; TRBD2 is a possible D gene (6 bases). The CDR3 spans 14 residues. From germline, CDR1 is LNHDA and CDR2 SQIVND (reference sequence). Deletions cut 3 bases from V and 4 bases from J, with 13 bases between. CDR3 sequence: CASSISGEGYEQYF. In DNA, the CDR3 is TGTGCCAGTAGTATTTCGGGGGAAGGTTACGAGCAGTACTTC. Filled out from reference TRBV19 and TRBJ2-7, the complete variable domain reads DGGITQSPKYLFRKEGQNVTLSCEQNLNHDAMYWYRQDPGQGLRLIYYSQIVNDFQKGDIAEGYSVSREKKESFPLTVTSAQKNPTAFYLCASSISGEGYEQYFGPGTRLTVT.

The CDR3 sequence is CASTHRTPDSHSIEQYF. DNA for the CDR3: TGCGCCAGCACGCATCGGACCCCGGACAGCCATTCGATTGAGCAGTACTTC. The chain is built from TRBV23-1 and TRBJ2-7; D is possibly TRBD1 (6 bases). TRBV23-1 is treated as an ORF (open reading frame) with a function not yet certain. This CDR3 is built from 17 residues. The V gene lost 7 bases and the J gene lost 7 bases, with 29 bases spanning the gap.

This chain links TRBV5-1 with TRBJ1-1, with D hard to call. Germline-derived CDR1 and CDR2 are SGHRS and YFSETQ. V lost 2 bases to trimming and J lost 2 bases, with 16 bases between them. This CDR3 comprises 16 residues. The CDR3 here is CASSFDRRGGNTEAFF. The DNA of the CDR3 is TGCGCCAGCAGCTTTGACCGACGGGGTGGAAACACTGAAGCTTTCTTT.

This clone was detected once. V and J are TRBV18 and TRBJ2-3; TRBD2 matches at 14 bases. The CDR3 consists of 17 residues. The V gene's germline CDR1 is KGHSH and CDR2 LQKENI. Trimming cost V 3 bases and J 2 bases; bases outside gene matches: 4. The CDR3 sequence is CASSPWTSGGTTDTQYF. CDR3 sequence (DNA): TGTGCCAGCTCACCTTGGACTAGCGGGGGGACCACAGATACGCAGTATTTT.

This chain connects TRBV27 to TRBJ2-5, with D perhaps matching TRBD2 (6 bases). The CDR3 totals 17 residues. Germline V gene data show CDR1 as MNHEY and CDR2 as SMNVEV (reference sequence). Trimming stripped 2 bases from V and 5 bases from J, with 21 bases between. This chain's CDR3 is CASSLGRTNGERETQYF. CDR3 DNA: TGTGCCAGCAGTTTAGGGAGGACAAATGGGGAAAGGGAGACCCAGTACTTC.

The rearrangement links TRBV4-1 to TRBJ2-7; perhaps TRBD2 as D (6 bases). Germline V CDR1 and CDR2: MGHRA, YSYEKL. V was clipped by 0 bases and J by 3 bases, with 12 bases between them. The CDR3 totals 15 residues. Here the CDR3 DNA reads TGCGCCAGCAGCCAAGAAGGAGCGGGCCTCTACGAGCAGTACTTC. Amino acids: CASSQEGAGLYEQYF.

The J gene is TRBJ2-7, the V gene TRBV5-8, with TRBD1 as a possible D gene (7 bases). V lost 5 bases and J 6 bases, leaving 21 bases between the germline ends. CDR1 is SGHTS and CDR2 is YDEGEE in the germline V gene. This CDR3 has 15 amino acids. The CDR3 nucleotides are TGTGCCAGCAGAAACCGGCGACAGGGACTCAGCGAGCAGTACTTC. Translating it yields CASRNRRQGLSEQYF.

A few counts support this clone. The chain employs TRBV6-5 and TRBJ2-3; perhaps TRBD2 as D (6 bases). Germline values: CDR1 MNHEY, CDR2 SVGAGI. Trimming stripped 5 bases from V and 0 bases from J, with 12 bases between. CDR3 length: 15 amino acids. CDR3: CASSRGRSSTDTQYF. For the CDR3, the DNA is TGTGCCAGCAGTCGGGGGAGGTCTAGCACAGATACGCAGTATTTT.

This clone was recorded only once. This chain uses TRBV10-3 with TRBJ2-2; 9 bases agree with TRBD2. The CDR3 sequence is 17 residues long. Trimming took 0 bases from V and 3 from J; bases not matched to a gene: 5. Germline lookup yields CDR1 ENHRY and CDR2 SYGVKD. The CDR3 DNA reads TGTGCCATCAGTGAGTCGACATTAGCGGGGGACACCGGGGAGCTGTTTTTT. It codes for CAISESTLAGDTGELFF.

CDR3 DNA sequence: TGTGCCAGCAGCTTGGGTCGGGAGGCTGACTACGAGCAGTACTTC. Its protein is CASSLGREADYEQYF. The chain couples TRBV5-4 to TRBJ2-7, with 7 bases matching TRBD2. V lost 0 bases and J lost 3; bases outside the gene matches: 6. Germline V lookup: CDR1 SGHNT, CDR2 YYREEE (reference sequence). This CDR3 has 15 residues.

A single count supports this clone. This chain uses TRBV29-1 with TRBJ2-3; TRBD2 aligns across 7 bases. CDR3 length: 13 amino acids. Trimming took 4 bases from V and 5 from J; bases not matched to a gene: 6. Germline V gives CDR1 SQVTM, CDR2 ANQGSEA. The CDR3 coding sequence is TGCAGCGTTGCGTGGGGCGGGGGAGATACGCAGTATTTT. The encoded protein is CSVAWGGGDTQYF.

J is TRBJ1-5 and V is TRBV27, with 7 bases fitting TRBD1. This CDR3 has 16 residues. Looked up from germline, CDR1 is MNHEY and CDR2 is SMNVEV (reference sequence). V shed 2 bases, J shed 6 bases, and the junction held 10 bases outside the gene matches. The CDR3 reads CASSLPHRGTGQPQHF. Here the CDR3 DNA reads TGTGCCAGCAGTTTACCCCACAGGGGCACGGGTCAGCCCCAGCATTTT.

This clone was seen once. The chain combines TRBV7-3 with TRBJ2-5; 7 nucleotides align to TRBD2. Germline CDR1 reads SGHTA; CDR2 reads FQGTGA. V was pared by 4 bases and J by 3 bases, with 11 bases of the junction left unmatched. CDR3 length equals 16 residues. CDR3 DNA: TGTGCCAGCAGCTCCTCCTCAGCTAGCGGCAAAGAGACCCAGTACTTC. It translates to CASSSSSASGKETQYF.

This clone came up a few times. This chain uses TRBV5-1 with TRBJ2-5; D unclear. Between the trimmed V and J ends, which lost 0 bases and 4 bases, there was a span of 16 bases. The germline V gene has CDR1 SGHRS and CDR2 YFSETQ. The CDR3 spans 16 residues. The CDR3 nucleotides are TGCGCCAGCAGCTTGGGCGGAAAGACGGTCCGAGAGACCCAGTACTTC. Its translation is CASSLGGKTVRETQYF.

The V call is TRBV9, the J call TRBJ2-7, with D possibly matching TRBD2 (5 bases). The CDR3 is 15 amino acids. CDR1 and CDR2 from the germline V gene are SGDLS and YYNGEE. Deletions cut 0 bases from V and 4 bases from J, with 14 bases between. This chain's CDR3 is CASSVEEGEWYEQYF. CDR3 nucleotides: TGTGCCAGCAGCGTAGAAGAGGGAGAATGGTACGAGCAGTACTTC.

The chain carries TRBV27 and TRBJ1-2, with 10 bases lining up with TRBD1. The V gene's germline CDR1 is MNHEY and CDR2 SMNVEV (reference sequence). This CDR3 contains 14 residues. Losses at the gene ends were 4 bases for V and 3 bases for J; bases not matched to a gene: 2. Here the CDR3 reads CASSWDRGDYGYTF. CDR3 in DNA: TGTGCCAGCAGTTGGGACAGGGGAGACTATGGCTACACCTTC.

The rearrangement uses TRBV5-4 and TRBJ2-2; 9 bases match TRBD2. V dropped 4 bases and J dropped 2; count of bases not matched to a gene: 9. This CDR3 spans 17 amino acids. The germline gives CDR1 SGHNT, CDR2 YYREEE (reference sequence). This CDR3 is CASSRDALAGNTGELFF. CDR3 DNA: TGTGCCAGCAGCCGGGATGCCCTAGCGGGAAACACCGGGGAGCTGTTTTTT.

This chain uses TRBV15 with TRBJ2-3; D uncertain. V shed 3 bases and J shed 0 bases, with 13 bases lying between them. The CDR3 runs to 16 residues. Per germline, CDR1 LNHNV and CDR2 YYDKDF (reference sequence). The CDR3, as DNA: TGTGCCACCAGCAGTAATAAGCGAGCGAGCACAGATACGCAGTATTTT. It codes for CATSSNKRASTDTQYF.

The chain combines TRBV18 with TRBJ1-3; possible D gene TRBD1, 6 bases. This CDR3 has 15 residues. V dropped 3 bases and J dropped 4 bases, with 13 bases sitting between them. The V gene's germline CDR1 is KGHSH and CDR2 LQKENI. This chain's CDR3 is CASSPQGHLGNTIYF. DNA of the CDR3: TGTGCCAGCTCACCTCAGGGACATCTGGGAAACACCATATATTTT.

The chain employs TRBV5-1 and TRBJ1-1; 9 bases line up with TRBD1. The germline gives CDR1 SGHRS, CDR2 YFSETQ. This CDR3 spans 13 amino acids. The V and J ends lost 3 bases and 5 bases, in that order; junction bases with no gene match: 2. The CDR3 here is CASSSGTGTEAFF. DNA of the CDR3: TGCGCCAGCAGCTCAGGGACAGGGACTGAAGCTTTCTTT.

The chain joins TRBV6-1 to TRBJ2-7; the D gene is possibly TRBD2 (5 bases). V was shortened by 1 base and J by 4 bases, with 17 bases between the two germline ends. This CDR3 region has 16 residues. In germline, CDR1 is MNHNS, CDR2 SASEGT. The CDR3 bases are TGTGCCAGCAGTGAAGGGAGGAGTTCAGGAGATTACGAGCAGTACTTC. It encodes CASSEGRSSGDYEQYF.

The chain joins TRBV19 to TRBJ2-5; TRBD1 agrees at 9 bases. The J call is uncertain, as TRBJ2-7 better fits the DNA end. The germline V gene encodes CDR1 LNHDA and CDR2 SQIVND (reference sequence). This CDR3 region has 15 residues. The CDR3 nucleotides are TGTGCCAGTAGTGCGACAGGGGGTGGCTCCTACGAGCAGTACTTC. It specifies CASSATGGGSYEQYF.

V gene TRBV7-8 combines with J gene TRBJ2-7, with D tentatively TRBD2 (5 bases). The CDR3 is 15 amino acids. Germline-derived CDR1 and CDR2 are SGHVS and FQNEAQ. V was cut by 0 bases and J by 0 bases, with 9 bases left in between. The CDR3 nucleotides are TGTGCCAGCAGCTTAGCCCGGGGTCTCTCCTACGAGCAGTACTTC. Its protein is CASSLARGLSYEQYF.